A single sample gave rise to the 23 T cell receptor beta chains below, sequenced in a study of blood T cell repertoires in COVID-19. Measured with immunoSEQ multiplex PCR; TCRdb has only the in-frame clones, and not every one. The data hold some 380,000 clones, with about 90% observed a single time. The sequenced sample was peripheral blood. These TCRs come from a man aged 18 to 35 with active or convalescent COVID-19.

The CDR3 nucleotides read TGTGCCAGCAGCCCCCCGACAGGGACGTTTGGAAAACTGTTTTTT. Translating gives CASSPPTGTFGKLFF. This rearrangement joins TRBV28 to TRBJ1-4; 7 bases line up with TRBD1. The junction had 14 bases not matched to a gene; V was cut back by 6 bases and J by 10 bases. The CDR3 totals 15 residues. The germline V gene has CDR1 MDHEN and CDR2 SYDVKM. Drawing the rest from reference TRBV28 and TRBJ1-4, the complete variable domain is DVKVTQSSRYLVKRTGEKVFLECVQDMDHENMFWYRQDPGLGLRLIYFSYDVKMKEKGDIPEGYSVSREKKERFSLILESASTNQTSMYLCASSPPTGTFGKLFFGSGTQLSVL.

V usage is TRBV28 and J usage is TRBJ1-2, with a possible D match to TRBD1 (5 bases). The CDR3 contains 14 residues. Germline V lookup: CDR1 MDHEN, CDR2 SYDVKM. The V end lost 6 bases, the J end lost 4 bases, and 15 bases lay between the germline ends. CDR3 sequence: CASRPPGPGYGYTF. The CDR3 region has the DNA TGTGCCAGCAGACCGCCAGGGCCTGGCTATGGCTACACCTTC.

The rearrangement links TRBV28 to TRBJ1-1; 7 positions agree with TRBD1. Germline-derived CDR1 and CDR2 are MDHEN and SYDVKM. V shed 6 bases, J shed 1 base, and the junction held 8 bases outside the gene matches. The CDR3 has 15 amino acids. CDR3 sequence reads: CASRRDRVPNTEAFF. CDR3 nucleotide sequence: TGTGCCAGCAGACGAGACAGGGTTCCGAACACTGAAGCTTTCTTT.

V usage is TRBV18 and J usage is TRBJ1-6; D not certain. The CDR3 length is 16 residues. V was trimmed by 6 bases and J by 3 bases, leaving 15 bases between them. Germline lookup yields CDR1 KGHSH and CDR2 LQKENI. CDR3 in amino acids: CASSPNRDFYNSPLHF. CDR3 coding DNA: TGTGCCAGCTCTCCCAACCGAGACTTCTATAATTCACCCCTCCACTTT.

The chain employs TRBV10-3 and TRBJ1-1; D gene unclear. CDR1 and CDR2 from the germline V gene are ENHRY and SYGVKD. The V gene lost 0 bases and the J gene lost 9 bases, with 11 bases spanning the gap. CDR3 length: 13 amino acids. The CDR3 protein is CAISESVNTKAFF. CDR3 nucleotides: TGTGCCATCAGTGAGTCGGTGAACACCAAAGCTTTCTTT.

V is TRBV6-1 and J is TRBJ2-1; TRBD2 agrees at 12 bases. This CDR3 is built from 20 residues. Germline CDR1 reads MNHNS; CDR2 reads SASEGT. V was clipped by 4 bases and J by 4 bases; unmatched bases: 17. For the CDR3, the DNA is TGTGCCAGCAGTGGACTGACTAGCGGGAGTAGCAGGGTTTGGTACAATGAGCAGTTCTTC. The encoded protein is CASSGLTSGSSRVWYNEQFF.

This chain connects TRBV19 to TRBJ1-5; TRBD1 agrees at 8 bases. V gave up 4 bases and J gave up 7 bases; unmatched junction bases: 9. The V gene's germline CDR1 is LNHDA and CDR2 SQIVND (reference sequence). CDR3 size: 15 residues. This CDR3 is CASSRGTGYEQPQHF. Here the CDR3 DNA reads TGTGCCAGTAGTAGAGGGACAGGCTACGAGCAGCCCCAGCATTTT. The variable domain in full, with the rest retrieved from reference TRBV19 and TRBJ1-5, is DGGITQSPKYLFRKEGQNVTLSCEQNLNHDAMYWYRQDPGQGLRLIYYSQIVNDFQKGDIAEGYSVSREKKESFPLTVTSAQKNPTAFYLCASSRGTGYEQPQHFGDGTRLSIL.

This chain joins TRBV7-6 and TRBJ2-2; maybe TRBD2 (5 bases). The CDR3 is 15 amino acids. Trimming pared 0 bases from V and 3 bases from J, leaving 8 bases between. Looked up from germline, CDR1 is SGHVS and CDR2 is FNYEAQ. The CDR3 DNA follows: TGTGCCAGCAGCTTAGCGGGAGCGGACACCGGGGAGCTGTTTTTT. Protein sequence: CASSLAGADTGELFF.

The rearrangement uses TRBV27 and TRBJ2-5; a possible D gene is TRBD1 (5 bases). V was trimmed by 5 bases and J by 4 bases, leaving 17 bases between them. Germline CDR1 reads MNHEY; CDR2 reads SMNVEV (reference sequence). This CDR3 contains 15 residues. Written as DNA, the CDR3 is TGTGCCAGCAGTCCCTCGACAGAGAGAGGAGAGACCCAGTACTTC. Its translation: CASSPSTERGETQYF.

V is TRBV19 and J is TRBJ1-4; weak D call: TRBD1 (5 bases). V dropped 5 bases and J dropped 0 bases, with 13 bases sitting between them. CDR1 and CDR2 from the germline V gene are LNHDA and SQIVND (reference sequence). The CDR3 runs 16 residues. Here the CDR3 DNA reads TGTGCCAGTAGTTCTCCCGGGGGATCAACTAATGAAAAACTGTTTTTT. This sequence encodes CASSSPGGSTNEKLFF.

This chain links TRBV2 with TRBJ2-3; 9 positions match TRBD2. The CDR3 is made up of 15 amino acids. Germline CDR1 is SNHLY and CDR2 is FYNNEI. The V segment lost 5 bases and the J segment 5 bases; nucleotides outside the gene matches: 8. DNA of the CDR3: TGTGCCAGCAGTCGCCCTAGCGGGGAGGTAGATACGCAGTATTTT. As protein: CASSRPSGEVDTQYF.

The V and J genes are TRBV28 and TRBJ2-7; 8 bases map to TRBD1. V shed 5 bases, J shed 2 bases, and the junction held 8 bases outside the gene matches. Germline CDR1 reads MDHEN; CDR2 reads SYDVKM. The CDR3 runs 15 residues. The CDR3 DNA is TGTGCCAGCAGTCCTGACAGGGGATACCCCTACGAGCAGTACTTC. Translating gives CASSPDRGYPYEQYF.

Regarding this clone: This may come from a read error, since a much larger clone is one base off. The V gene is TRBV12-3 or TRBV12-4, the J gene TRBJ1-3; D unclear. Trimming pared 3 bases from V and 5 bases from J, leaving 2 bases between. The CDR3 has 11 residues. CDR3 protein: CASSFRNTIYF. In DNA form, the CDR3 reads TGTGCCAGCAGTTTTAGAAACACCATATATTTT.

V gene TRBV3-1 (or the pseudogene TRBV3-2) combines with J gene TRBJ1-6; D is undetermined. The CDR3 runs 12 residues. Germline values: CDR1 LGHDT, CDR2 YNNKEL (reference sequence). Trimming removed 1 base from V and 14 bases from J, with 9 bases in between. The DNA for the CDR3 is TGTGCCAGCAGCCAAGGGACTCGGACCCTCCACTTT. Translated: CASSQGTRTLHF.

The CDR3 protein is CASSGSRGQETQYF. The CDR3 DNA follows: TGTGCCAGCAGTGGGAGTAGAGGCCAAGAGACCCAGTACTTC. The J gene is TRBJ2-5, the V gene TRBV6-2 or TRBV6-3; a possible D gene is TRBD2 (5 bases). V was shortened by 5 bases and J by 1 base, with 11 bases between the two germline ends. The CDR3 consists of 14 residues. The V gene's germline CDR1 is MNHEY and CDR2 SVGEGT.

This chain connects TRBV5-5 to TRBJ1-2; TRBD1 might be the D (6 bases). Trimming removed 0 bases from V and 8 bases from J, with 11 bases in between. Germline CDR1 is SGHKS and CDR2 is YYEKEE (reference sequence). The CDR3 contains 13 residues. The CDR3 coding sequence is TGTGCCAGCAGCTTGGACAGGGCCGGCGGCTACACCTTC. Translating gives CASSLDRAGGYTF.

The chain uses TRBV6-6 and TRBJ2-7; 9 bases match TRBD2. Germline CDR1 is MNHNY and CDR2 is SVGAGI (reference sequence). The CDR3 loop spans 13 amino acids. J lost 2 bases, V lost 10 bases, and 6 bases had no gene match. The CDR3 coding sequence is TGTGCCACCGGGCTAGCGGGGACCTACGAGCAGTACTTC. It translates to CATGLAGTYEQYF.

The CDR3, as DNA: TGTGCCAGCTCTCTCCAAGGAGTTTCTTCCTACGAGCAGTACTTC. Encoded protein: CASSLQGVSSYEQYF. This chain connects TRBV18 to TRBJ2-7; D call uncertain. Trimming removed 6 bases from V and 1 base from J, with 16 bases in between. CDR1 KGHSH and CDR2 LQKENI come from the germline V gene. The CDR3 is 15 residues long. The full variable domain, rest sourced from reference TRBV18 and TRBJ2-7, is NAGVMQNPRHLVRRRGQEARLRCSPMKGHSHVYWYRQLPEEGLKFMVYLQKENIIDESGMPKERFSAEFPKEGPSILRIQQVVRGDSAAYFCASSLQGVSSYEQYFGPGTRLTVT.

The chain is built from TRBV5-1 and TRBJ2-7, with D possibly matching TRBD1 (6 bases). Looked up from germline, CDR1 is SGHRS and CDR2 is YFSETQ. Trimming removed 4 bases at V and 2 bases at J, with 13 bases between. The CDR3 is 14 amino acids. This CDR3 reads CASSVIGGPYEQYF. The CDR3 bases are TGCGCCAGCAGCGTAATAGGGGGTCCCTACGAGCAGTACTTC.

This sequence joins TRBV27 and TRBJ2-7; TRBD2 aligns across 13 bases. Unmatched junction bases numbered 3, after V lost 5 bases and J lost 2 bases. Germline values: CDR1 MNHEY, CDR2 SMNVEV (reference sequence). The CDR3 spans 15 residues. CDR3 DNA sequence: TGTGCCAGCAGTGAACTAGCGGGAGGGCCCTACGAGCAGTACTTC. Amino acids: CASSELAGGPYEQYF.

The gene calls are TRBV2 and TRBJ2-2, with 11 bases identical to TRBD1. CDR1 SNHLY and CDR2 FYNNEI come from the germline V gene. CDR3 length equals 15 residues. The junction had 6 bases not matched to a gene; V was cut back by 6 bases and J by 6 bases. CDR3 DNA sequence: TGTGCCAGCAGGCCGGACAGGGGGCGCCCCGGGGAGCTGTTTTTT. Its translation: CASRPDRGRPGELFF.

This sequence joins TRBV9 and TRBJ2-1, with TRBD1 matching over 9 bases. This CDR3 spans 15 amino acids. The V segment lost 3 bases and the J segment 1 base; nucleotides outside the gene matches: 2. Germline CDR1 is SGDLS and CDR2 is YYNGEE. CDR3 bases: TGTGCCAGCAGCGCCGACAGGGGGTCCTACAATGAGCAGTTCTTC. Amino acid sequence: CASSADRGSYNEQFF.

This clone was found a few times. The CDR3 DNA follows: TGTGCCAGCAGTTTAGGGGGCACAGGGGAAGGGGAGACCCAGTACTTC. As protein: CASSLGGTGEGETQYF. The chain recombines TRBV28 with TRBJ2-5; 7 nucleotides match TRBD1. V shed 2 bases, J shed 5 bases, and the junction held 11 bases outside the gene matches. This CDR3 contains 16 residues. Per germline, CDR1 MDHEN and CDR2 SYDVKM.